The 14 T cell receptor beta chains given below trace back to one sample, sequenced in a study of T cells in Graves' hyperthyroidism and ophthalmopathy. The source material, RNA transcripts, was used to amplify TCR beta CDR3 regions. The HTBI primer set drove a first-round RT-PCR of the TCR CDR3. TCRdb passed the multiplex PCR reads through MiXCR, listing each CDR3 protein once. The table shows over 250,000 distinct CDR3 sequences, with 25% to 30% occurring only once. Sequencing was done on a sample of blood. These TCRs come from a man aged 35 to 55 with Graves' hyperthyroidism that later progressed to Graves' ophthalmopathy.

There are a few counts of this clonotype. This chain joins TRBV6-1 and TRBJ1-1; no definite D call. Germline CDR1 and CDR2: MNHNS and SASEGT. The V end lost 3 bases, the J end lost 2 bases, and 4 bases lay between the germline ends. The CDR3 has 12 residues. The CDR3 nucleotides are TGTGCCAGCAGTGATAGAAACACTGAAGCTTTCTTT. Translated, it gives CASSDRNTEAFF.

This clonotype was seen many times. The gene calls are TRBV6-1 and TRBJ2-7; TRBD2 agrees at 8 bases. The germline V gene encodes CDR1 MNHNS and CDR2 SASEGT. Trimming took 6 bases from V and 6 from J; bases not matched to a gene: 7. The CDR3 spans 13 residues. The CDR3, as DNA: TGTGCCAGCAGCCAATGGACTAGCTCCGAGCAGTACTTC. As protein: CASSQWTSSEQYF.

The chain combines TRBV14 with TRBJ1-2; D is unresolved. This CDR3 has 14 amino acids. The ends were cut back, 2 bases at V and 8 bases at J, with 15 bases in the middle. Looked up from germline, CDR1 is SGHDN and CDR2 is FVKESK. CDR3 nucleotide sequence: TGTGCCAGCAGCCAAAATCCGGGCCTCGAAGGCTACACCTTC. It yields the protein CASSQNPGLEGYTF. Together with reference TRBV14 and TRBJ1-2, the CDR3 gives the full variable domain: EAGVTQFPSHSVIEKGQTVTLRCDPISGHDNLYWYRRVMGKEIKFLLHFVKESKQDESGMPNNRFLAERTGGTYSTLKVQPAELEDSGVYFCASSQNPGLEGYTFGSGTRLTVV.

There are many counts of this clonotype. The chain uses TRBV30 and TRBJ1-6; the D gene is possibly TRBD1 (6 bases). The germline gives CDR1 GTSNPN, CDR2 SVGIG (reference sequence). Trimming removed 7 bases from V and 7 bases from J, with 14 bases in between. The CDR3 extends over 13 amino acids. The CDR3 region is CALTGAGNSPLHF. The DNA of the CDR3 is TGTGCCTTGACGGGGGCAGGGAATTCACCCCTCCACTTT.

The chain combines TRBV6-1 with TRBJ2-7; 8 bases are shared with TRBD2. With 4 bases clipped from V and 9 bases from J, the junction kept 14 bases outside the gene matches. This CDR3 is 15 amino acids long. CDR1 is MNHNS, CDR2 SASEGT, per germline. The CDR3 spells CASSGTSSGYATQYF. CDR3 sequence (DNA): TGTGCCAGCAGTGGTACGTCTAGCGGGTATGCTACGCAGTACTTC.

V and J are TRBV5-1 and TRBJ2-7, with 9 bases identical to TRBD2. The CDR3 is 16 amino acids. Germline assignment: CDR1 SGHRS and CDR2 YFSETQ. J gave up 0 bases and V 4 bases, and 8 bases lay outside the gene matches. CDR3 protein: CASSPDLAGLSYEQYF. The DNA for the CDR3 is TGCGCCAGCAGCCCGGACCTAGCGGGACTCTCCTACGAGCAGTACTTC.

This chain joins TRBV6-1 and TRBJ2-2; tentative D call: TRBD1 (5 bases). This CDR3 spans 12 amino acids. Germline loops: CDR1 MNHNS, CDR2 SASEGT. The germline V and J ends were trimmed by 8 bases and 4 bases, with 8 bases remaining between them. CDR3: CASWQGTGELFF. CDR3 bases: TGTGCCAGCTGGCAGGGCACCGGGGAGCTGTTTTTT.

Only a few counts were recorded for this clonotype. V is TRBV5-1 and J is TRBJ2-2, with D maybe TRBD2 (6 bases). Germline loops: CDR1 SGHRS, CDR2 YFSETQ. The CDR3 totals 16 residues. V lost 3 bases and J lost 1, with 13 bases in between. The CDR3 loop is CASSWRLVGNTGELFF. The DNA of the CDR3 is TGCGCCAGCAGCTGGAGACTAGTGGGGAACACCGGGGAGCTGTTTTTT.

This clonotype came up many times. J is TRBJ2-7 and V is TRBV9, with TRBD2 identical over 11 bases. The CDR3 is 16 amino acids. V was clipped by 3 bases and J by 0 bases; unmatched bases: 5. Germline CDR1 SGDLS, CDR2 YYNGEE. The DNA of the CDR3 is TGTGCCAGCAGCGCCGGGACTAGCGGATTCTCCTACGAGCAGTACTTC. This codes for CASSAGTSGFSYEQYF.

This clonotype came up many times. V is TRBV29-1 and J is TRBJ1-5; D is unclear. Germline CDR1 is SQVTM and CDR2 is ANQGSEA. Trimming cost V 7 bases and J 0 bases, with 13 bases left between them. The CDR3 is made up of 14 amino acids. The DNA of the CDR3 is TGCAGCGCAGCCGGGGTGAATAGCAATCAGCCCCAGCATTTT. It yields the protein CSAAGVNSNQPQHF.

This clonotype was detected ten times or more. The CDR3 loop reads CAWKSRGRQPNYGYTF. The CDR3 DNA is TGTGCCTGGAAAAGTCGGGGCCGCCAACCTAACTATGGCTACACCTTC. V is TRBV30 and J is TRBJ1-2, with D perhaps TRBD1 (5 bases). Germline CDR1 and CDR2: GTSNPN and SVGIG (reference sequence). The CDR3 has 16 amino acids. The ends were cut back, 4 bases at V and 0 bases at J, with 18 bases in the middle.

This chain links TRBV20-1 with TRBJ2-2; 11 bases are shared with TRBD2. The CDR3 has 15 amino acids. Germline CDR1 and CDR2: DFQATT and SNEGSKA (reference sequence). The J segment lost 5 bases and the V segment lost 6 bases, leaving 8 bases of the junction unmatched. CDR3 region: CSAELAGEATGELFF. For the CDR3, the DNA is TGCAGTGCCGAACTAGCGGGAGAGGCGACCGGGGAGCTGTTTTTT.

This clonotype was seen many times. The gene calls are TRBV6-1 and TRBJ1-1; 7 bases are a match to TRBD1. Germline CDR1 is MNHNS and CDR2 is SASEGT. Trimming cost V 6 bases and J 1 base; bases outside gene matches: 2. The CDR3 is made up of 13 amino acids. The CDR3 DNA follows: TGTGCCAGCAGACGGACAGGGAACACTGAAGCTTTCTTT. The encoded protein is CASRRTGNTEAFF.

This clonotype was seen ten or more times. This chain connects TRBV20-1 to TRBJ2-5, with D perhaps matching TRBD1 (7 bases). V gave up 1 base and J gave up 5 bases, with 14 bases separating them. The CDR3 is made up of 14 amino acids. Germline assignment: CDR1 DFQATT and CDR2 SNEGSKA (reference sequence). The CDR3 region has the DNA TGCAGTGCTAGAGCGACACCAGGGGGGGAGACCCAGTACTTC. Protein product: CSARATPGGETQYF.